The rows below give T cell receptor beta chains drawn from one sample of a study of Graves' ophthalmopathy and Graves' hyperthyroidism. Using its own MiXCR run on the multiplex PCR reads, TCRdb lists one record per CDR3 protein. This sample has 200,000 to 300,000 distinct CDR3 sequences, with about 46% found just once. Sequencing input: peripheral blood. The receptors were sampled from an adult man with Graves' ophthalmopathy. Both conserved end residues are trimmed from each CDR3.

ATSDPLQGEGGPPYQPQH	TRBV24-1
ASSNREAAYEQY	TRBV9
ASQSLLYEQY	TRBV27
ASSHGPSGQETQY	TRBV4-1
SARMDGGDEKLF	TRBV20-1
ASSLRGGAGGEKLF	TRBV19
ASTPDRVEQY	TRBV12-3/TRBV12-4
SQQGNTEAF	TRBV29-1
ATSDPIDGGYT	TRBV24-1
ASMRASYEQY	TRBV10-3
ASSPRQGQRAIYSPLH	TRBV9
ASSLKLAGNTGELF	TRBV5-1
ASSENLGQAVETQY	TRBV25-1
ASSYRLGSGELF	TRBV5-4
ASTPRGGQGYT	TRBV6-6
SAASSYEQY	TRBV20-1
ASSPRPAGGGEGQY	TRBV4-1
ASSPDGLGGEKLF	TRBV12-3/TRBV12-4
ASSQTRLETQY	TRBV3-1
ASADRANQPQH	TRBV6-1
ASSFDKGYGYT	TRBV7-2
ASSSSVAGAREQY	TRBV5-1
ASSGGRELANYGYT	TRBV9
ASSPLTGHMNTEAF	TRBV19